The sample holds a few counts of the clone carrying this T cell receptor (beta chain). Its cognate antigen is unknown. The junction does not match germline at one end; this may be a read error. This sample is drawn from a study of tumor-infiltrating lymphocytes in primary liver carcinoma. Study at large: Tumor staging was T1-T3 N0M0; sizes spanned about 4.2 to 11 cm across. Broader study findings: It was observed that only about 8-24% of the top clones appeared in every one of the five tumor regions.

CDR3 length equals 15 residues. Germline assignment: CDR1 SEHNR and CDR2 FQNEAQ (reference sequence). Total RNA and DNA came together from around 20-30 mg of bulk tissue without cell sorting. All patients had surgically resected primary liver carcinoma. From about 490 ng of total RNA, TCR beta-specific cDNA was reverse-transcribed using a constant-region primer. Generation of the TCR beta libraries relied on three nested multiplex PCR rounds using slightly modified ARM-PCR. The two initial PCR rounds, about 9 cycles each, used TRBV1-TRBV30 forward and C-beta reverse primers. A single record per CDR3 protein comes from TCRdb applying MiXCR to the multiplex PCR reads. The data show about 100,000 distinct CDR3 sequences, about 67% seen once.

The receptor was derived from an older woman with primary liver carcinoma and hepatitis B virus infection. The source material was liver tumor tissue from sampling region 2. Subset meaning: tumor region T2, inferior pole. The V and J genes are TRBV7-9 and TRBJ2-1, with 9 bases matching TRBD2. The CDR3 sequence: CANSDAGLARNEQFF. In DNA, the CDR3 is TGTGCCAACAGCGACGCTGGACTAGCGAGAAATGAGCAGTTCTTC.